The 23 T cell receptor beta chains reported below all come from one sample, sequenced in a study of T-cell memory formation after mild COVID-19. TCRdb fed the 5' RACE reads into MiXCR, producing one record per CDR3 protein. The sample holds about 210,000 distinct CDR3 sequences, around 30% seen once. The sequenced sample consisted of PBMCs or a T cell subset sorted from them (not recorded which). These receptors came from an adult woman who had mild COVID-19 (a few samples of this study predate the infection). Cell type and time point are not known.

J is TRBJ1-1 and V is TRBV15; 7 nucleotides line up with TRBD1. With V trimmed by 1 base and J by 4 bases, 12 bases remained unmatched. There are 17 residues in the CDR3. In germline, CDR1 is LNHNV, CDR2 YYDKDF (reference sequence). Here the CDR3 reads CATSRVVGGAWSTEAFF. For the CDR3, the DNA is TGTGCCACCAGCAGAGTTGTAGGGGGCGCGTGGTCCACTGAAGCTTTCTTT.

This chain links TRBV5-1 with TRBJ2-2; D gene unclear. The CDR3 runs 15 residues. Germline V gene lookup returns CDR1 SGHRS and CDR2 YFSETQ. V was trimmed by 0 bases and J by 3 bases, leaving 9 bases between them. DNA for the CDR3: TGCGCCAGCAGCTTGGGATACGGAGACACCGGGGAGCTGTTTTTT. Translated: CASSLGYGDTGELFF.

This chain links TRBV9 with TRBJ1-1; D uncertain. Germline assignment: CDR1 SGDLS and CDR2 YYNGEE. Deletions cut 0 bases from V and 1 base from J, with 7 bases between. The length of the CDR3 is 14 residues. CDR3 amino acids: CASSVAPENTEAFF. The DNA of the CDR3 is TGTGCCAGCAGCGTAGCCCCAGAGAACACTGAAGCTTTCTTT.

The rearrangement uses TRBV5-1 and TRBJ2-7, with a weak D call TRBD1 (6 bases). CDR1 is SGHRS, CDR2 YFSETQ, per germline. This CDR3 region has 14 residues. Trimming took 2 bases from V and 2 from J, leaving 11 bases between them. CDR3 in amino acids: CASSFAGDPYEQYF. The CDR3 region has the DNA TGCGCCAGCAGCTTTGCAGGGGACCCCTACGAGCAGTACTTC.

In its sample, this clonotype was seen a few times. The chain recombines TRBV5-1 with TRBJ2-7, with D tentatively TRBD2 (6 bases). Per the germline V gene, CDR1 is SGHRS and CDR2 is YFSETQ. V dropped 3 bases and J dropped 2 bases, with 18 bases sitting between them. The CDR3 is 16 amino acids. As DNA, the CDR3 is TGCGCCAGCAGCTCCGTTGGGGAGCGGGCCGCCTACGAGCAGTACTTC. Residues: CASSSVGERAAYEQYF.

This clonotype came up a few times. This chain joins TRBV21-1 and TRBJ2-6. TRBV21-1 is a known pseudogene. This CDR3 is 13 amino acids long. CDR3 amino acids: CASPITGANVLTF. DNA for the CDR3: TGTGCCAGCCCCATAACTGGGGCCAACGTCCTGACTTTC.

This clonotype was seen more than once but under ten times. V gene TRBV19 combines with J gene TRBJ2-2; 16 bases are shared with TRBD2. The CDR3 is 17 residues long. Germline-derived CDR1 and CDR2 are LNHDA and SQIVND (reference sequence). The trim removed 5 bases at V and 5 bases at J, leaving 5 bases unmatched. This CDR3 is CASSPLGLAGGTGELFF. The CDR3, as DNA: TGTGCCAGTAGTCCCCTGGGACTAGCGGGAGGGACCGGGGAGCTGTTTTTT.

The chain carries TRBV6-2 or TRBV6-3 and TRBJ2-1; D might be TRBD2 (5 bases). The germline V and J ends were trimmed by 7 bases and 6 bases, with 7 bases remaining between them. Germline V lookup: CDR1 MNHEY, CDR2 SVGEGT. The CDR3 has 11 amino acids. CDR3 loop: CASTTSNEQFF. The CDR3 nucleotides read TGTGCCAGCACCACTAGCAATGAGCAGTTCTTC.

The V call is TRBV6-5, the J call TRBJ1-2; the D is unclear. The germline V and J ends were trimmed by 0 bases and 8 bases, with 10 bases remaining between them. Germline V lookup: CDR1 MNHEY, CDR2 SVGAGI. The CDR3 contains 13 residues. This CDR3 reads CASSYSRSRGYTF. CDR3 sequence (DNA): TGTGCCAGCAGTTACTCCAGGTCTAGGGGCTACACCTTC.

The chain links TRBV11-3 to TRBJ2-3; 12 bases are shared with TRBD2. CDR1 and CDR2 from the germline V gene are SGHNT and YENEEA. The CDR3 is made up of 19 amino acids. V lost 5 bases to trimming and J lost 1 base; unmatched junction nucleotides: 13. The CDR3 loop reads CASSASTSGRPPGTDTQYF. The CDR3 coding sequence is TGTGCCAGCAGCGCCTCAACTAGCGGGAGGCCCCCGGGCACAGATACGCAGTATTTT. The full variable domain, completed using reference TRBV11-3 and TRBJ2-3, is EAGVVQSPRYKIIEKKQPVAFWCNPISGHNTLYWYLQNLGQGPELLIRYENEEAVDDSQLPKDRFSAERLKGVDSTLKIQPAELGDSAVYLCASSASTSGRPPGTDTQYFGPGTRLTVL.

This clonotype was picked up a small number of times. This chain links TRBV20-1 with TRBJ2-2; D perhaps matches TRBD1 (7 bases). V lost 0 bases and J 3 bases, leaving 14 bases between the germline ends. Per germline, CDR1 DFQATT and CDR2 SNEGSKA (reference sequence). This CDR3 contains 16 residues. The CDR3 spells CSARDSGGSDTGELFF. CDR3 nucleotide sequence: TGCAGTGCTAGAGATTCAGGGGGGTCGGACACCGGGGAGCTGTTTTTT.

The chain recombines TRBV7-9 with TRBJ2-2; D is undetermined. Germline V lookup: CDR1 SEHNR, CDR2 FQNEAQ (reference sequence). V lost 5 bases to trimming and J lost 1 base, with 5 bases between them. CDR3 length: 13 residues. CDR3 loop: CASSAVNTGELFF. The CDR3 nucleotides read TGTGCCAGCAGCGCCGTGAACACCGGGGAGCTGTTTTTT.

This chain uses TRBV3-1 with TRBJ2-7; D ambiguous. CDR3 length: 14 residues. Trimming left V 0 bases short and J 0 bases short, with 6 bases between. The V gene's germline CDR1 is LGHDT and CDR2 YNNKEL (reference sequence). CDR3 amino acids: CASSQDTLSYEQYF. The CDR3 coding sequence is TGTGCCAGCAGCCAAGATACACTCTCCTACGAGCAGTACTTC.

This clonotype was detected many times. This rearrangement joins TRBV3-1 to TRBJ2-7; 13 nucleotides match TRBD2. The CDR3 spans 16 residues. With V trimmed by 0 bases and J by 8 bases, 7 bases remained unmatched. CDR1 is LGHDT, CDR2 YNNKEL, per germline (reference sequence). Here the CDR3 DNA reads TGTGCCAGCAGCCAAGATCGTAAACTAGCGGGGGGGCAGCAGTACTTC. Amino acid sequence: CASSQDRKLAGGQQYF.

The rearrangement links TRBV10-3 to TRBJ2-5; 9 bases match TRBD1. Germline trimming cut 6 bases from V and 5 bases from J; bases unmatched to any gene: 7. CDR1 ENHRY and CDR2 SYGVKD come from the germline V gene. The CDR3 loop spans 14 amino acids. The CDR3 loop is CAIRPGQGVETQYF. The CDR3 nucleotides are TGTGCCATCAGGCCGGGACAGGGTGTGGAGACCCAGTACTTC.

The chain employs TRBV30 and TRBJ1-1; no firm D call. The CDR3 has 14 amino acids. Trimming cost V 2 bases and J 2 bases, with 12 bases left between them. Germline V lookup: CDR1 GTSNPN, CDR2 SVGIG (reference sequence). This CDR3 reads CAWSLEVTNTEAFF. CDR3 nucleotide sequence: TGTGCCTGGAGTCTAGAAGTAACAAACACTGAAGCTTTCTTT.

The chain couples TRBV7-9 to TRBJ1-1; no clear D. Trimming shortened V by 1 base and J by 5 bases, and 14 bases separated the two germline ends. Germline-derived CDR1 and CDR2 are SEHNR and FQNEAQ (reference sequence). The CDR3 contains 15 residues. In DNA form, the CDR3 reads TGTGCCAGCAGCTTAGAGGCCCGCGGCACGACTGAAGCTTTCTTT. Protein product: CASSLEARGTTEAFF.

The chain recombines TRBV4-1 with TRBJ2-7, with D perhaps TRBD2 (5 bases). CDR3 length: 16 amino acids. Germline V gives CDR1 MGHRA, CDR2 YSYEKL. V was shortened by 0 bases and J by 6 bases, with 18 bases between the two germline ends. CDR3 residues: CASSQDLPSTTSEQYF. The CDR3 DNA is TGCGCCAGCAGCCAAGATCTTCCTAGCACGACTTCCGAGCAGTACTTC.

The rearrangement links TRBV7-9 to TRBJ2-3; D perhaps matches TRBD2 (6 bases). Between the trimmed V and J ends, which lost 1 base and 6 bases, there was a span of 11 bases. CDR1 SEHNR and CDR2 FQNEAQ come from the germline V gene (reference sequence). This CDR3 comprises 14 residues. The CDR3 DNA follows: TGTGCCAGCAGCTTAGGGGGCACTAGCGATACGCAGTATTTT. Translation gives CASSLGGTSDTQYF.

V usage is TRBV5-4 and J usage is TRBJ2-3, with D perhaps being TRBD1 or TRBD2 (10 bases each). The CDR3 runs to 15 residues. Germline values: CDR1 SGHNT, CDR2 YYREEE (reference sequence). CDR3 region: CAAAGGTGVTDTQYF. CDR3 nucleotides: TGTGCAGCAGCGGGGGGGACAGGGGTCACAGATACGCAGTATTTT. The variable domain in full, completed from reference TRBV5-4 and TRBJ2-3, reads ETGVTQSPTHLIKTRGQQVTLRCSSQSGHNTVSWYQQALGQGPQFIFQYYREEENGRGNFPPRFSGLQFPNYSSELNVNALELDDSALYLCAAAGGTGVTDTQYFGPGTRLTVL.

This clonotype was picked up a small number of times. The V call is TRBV12-3 or TRBV12-4, the J call TRBJ2-7, with a weak D call TRBD2 (5 bases). The CDR3 has 15 amino acids. V shed 8 bases and J shed 4 bases, with 21 bases lying between them. CDR3 protein: CASAGLGLTLYEQYF. The CDR3 DNA reads as TGTGCCAGCGCCGGACTTGGACTCACTCTGTACGAGCAGTACTTC.

This chain connects TRBV2 to TRBJ2-1; D gene unclear. Trimming pared 7 bases from V and 5 bases from J, leaving 6 bases between. Germline V gene data show CDR1 as SNHLY and CDR2 as FYNNEI. The length of the CDR3 is 11 residues. CDR3 amino acids: CASNLDNEQFF. CDR3 DNA sequence: TGTGCCAGCAACCTCGACAATGAGCAGTTCTTC.

The V gene is TRBV5-1, the J gene TRBJ2-3, with 9 bases lining up with TRBD2. CDR1 and CDR2 (germline): SGHRS, YFSETQ. V lost 0 bases and J lost 6; bases outside the gene matches: 11. The CDR3 sequence is 17 residues long. In nucleotides, the CDR3 is TGCGCCAGCAGCTTGGCGATAGCGGGGGCCCGGGTTGATACGCAGTATTTT. It translates to CASSLAIAGARVDTQYF.